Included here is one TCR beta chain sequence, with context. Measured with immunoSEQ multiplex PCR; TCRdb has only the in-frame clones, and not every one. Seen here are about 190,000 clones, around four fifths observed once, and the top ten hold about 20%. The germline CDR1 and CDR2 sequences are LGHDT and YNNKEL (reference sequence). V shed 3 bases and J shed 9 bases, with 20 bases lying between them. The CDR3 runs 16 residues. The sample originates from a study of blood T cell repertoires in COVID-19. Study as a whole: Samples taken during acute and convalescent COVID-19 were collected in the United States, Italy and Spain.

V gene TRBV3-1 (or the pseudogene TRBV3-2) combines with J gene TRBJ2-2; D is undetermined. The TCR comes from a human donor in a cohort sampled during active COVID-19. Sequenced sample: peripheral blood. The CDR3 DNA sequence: TGTGCCAGCAGCCACCCCGGCAGCCTAGGAGAATGGGAGCTGTTTTTT. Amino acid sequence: CASSHPGSLGEWELFF.